One and the same sample provided the 4 T cell receptor beta chains below, sequenced in a study of T cells in localized non-small cell lung cancer. Clones were sequenced by immunoSEQ multiplex PCR, and TCRdb holds only the in-frame ones, with some missing. Of roughly 38,000 clones listed, roughly 82% are singletons. The sequenced sample was peripheral blood, obtained before any cancer treatment. Source of these receptors: a male donor at least 60 years old with stage III squamous cell lung carcinoma.

This chain joins TRBV10-3 and TRBJ2-5; D possibly corresponds to TRBD2 (5 bases). The CDR3 is made up of 11 amino acids. V was trimmed by 10 bases and J by 5 bases, leaving 11 bases between them. Germline CDR1 ENHRY, CDR2 SYGVKD. The CDR3: CATGNGETQYF. For the CDR3, the DNA is TGTGCCACGGGAAACGGGGAGACCCAGTACTTC.

The V and J genes are TRBV10-2 and TRBJ2-1; 8 bases align to TRBD2. The CDR3 covers 17 residues. After removal of 4 bases from V and 2 bases from J, the junction contained 10 bases not matched to a gene. The germline V gene encodes CDR1 WSHSY and CDR2 SAAADI. The CDR3 DNA reads TGCGCCAGCAGTGTACGCGGGGGGTTTTTGGCCTACAATGAGCAGTTCTTC. Translation: CASSVRGGFLAYNEQFF.

The chain joins TRBV6-6 to TRBJ2-4; 8 bases are shared with TRBD1. The CDR3 loop spans 16 amino acids. Germline CDR1 MNHNY, CDR2 SVGAGI (reference sequence). The junction had 6 bases not matched to a gene; V was cut back by 0 bases and J by 5 bases. The CDR3, as DNA: TGTGCCAGCAGTTACTCGGAAACAGGGGGAGAAAACATTCAGTACTTC. Translating it yields CASSYSETGGENIQYF.

The gene calls are TRBV9 and TRBJ1-2, with 9 positions matching TRBD1. V lost 4 bases to trimming and J lost 1 base; unmatched junction nucleotides: 8. This CDR3 has 16 amino acids. Per germline, CDR1 SGDLS and CDR2 YYNGEE. In DNA form, the CDR3 reads TGTGCCAGCAGCCCGGGGGGGACAGGGCTTAACTATGGCTACACCTTC. Protein sequence: CASSPGGTGLNYGYTF.